This TCR beta chain comes out of a study of blood T cell repertoires in COVID-19. TCRdb's copy holds only in-frame clones and misses some; the assay was immunoSEQ multiplex PCR. The table lists fewer than 140,000 clones, 71% of them singletons, with 0.9% in the top ten. The CDR3 covers 12 residues. Germline CDR1 and CDR2: LGHDT and YNNKEL (reference sequence). Trimming took off 5 bases at V and 1 base at J, with 5 bases between the two ends. This sequence was found in a human donor with acute or convalescent COVID-19. The donor label of this sample is uncertain. Sequenced input: peripheral blood. This chain uses TRBV3-1 (or the pseudogene TRBV3-2) with TRBJ1-1, with no clear D. CDR3 DNA sequence: TGTGCCAGCAGCAACAGGAACACTGAAGCTTTCTTT. Translating it yields CASSNRNTEAFF.